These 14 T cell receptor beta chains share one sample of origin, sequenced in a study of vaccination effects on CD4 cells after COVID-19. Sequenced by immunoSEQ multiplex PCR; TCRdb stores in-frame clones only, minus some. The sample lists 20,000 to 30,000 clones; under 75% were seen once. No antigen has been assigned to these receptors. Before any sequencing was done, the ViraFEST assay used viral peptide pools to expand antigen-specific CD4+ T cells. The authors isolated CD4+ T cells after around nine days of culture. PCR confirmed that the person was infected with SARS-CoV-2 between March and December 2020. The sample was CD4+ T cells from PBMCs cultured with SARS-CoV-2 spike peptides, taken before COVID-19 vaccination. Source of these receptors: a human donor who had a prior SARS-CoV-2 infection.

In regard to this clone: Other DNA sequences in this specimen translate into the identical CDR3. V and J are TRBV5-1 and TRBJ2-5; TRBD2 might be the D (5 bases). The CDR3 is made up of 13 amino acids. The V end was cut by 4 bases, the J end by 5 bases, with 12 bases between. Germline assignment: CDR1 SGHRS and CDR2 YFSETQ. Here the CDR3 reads CASSLPGGETQYF. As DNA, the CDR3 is TGCGCCAGCAGCCTGCCTGGAGGCGAGACCCAGTACTTC.

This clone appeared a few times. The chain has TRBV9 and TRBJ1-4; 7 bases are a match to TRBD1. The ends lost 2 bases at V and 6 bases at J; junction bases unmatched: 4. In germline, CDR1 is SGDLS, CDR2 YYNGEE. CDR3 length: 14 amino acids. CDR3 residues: CASSVGRGYEKLFF. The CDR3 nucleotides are TGTGCCAGCAGCGTGGGCAGGGGGTATGAAAAACTGTTTTTT.

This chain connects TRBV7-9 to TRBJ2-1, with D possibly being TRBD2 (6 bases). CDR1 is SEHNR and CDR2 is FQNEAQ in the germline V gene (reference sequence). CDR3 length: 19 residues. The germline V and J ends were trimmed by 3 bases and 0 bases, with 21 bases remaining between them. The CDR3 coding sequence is TGTGCCAGCAGCTTGAAAACGCGGGGAGTCGCTTTCTCCTACAATGAGCAGTTCTTC. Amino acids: CASSLKTRGVAFSYNEQFF.

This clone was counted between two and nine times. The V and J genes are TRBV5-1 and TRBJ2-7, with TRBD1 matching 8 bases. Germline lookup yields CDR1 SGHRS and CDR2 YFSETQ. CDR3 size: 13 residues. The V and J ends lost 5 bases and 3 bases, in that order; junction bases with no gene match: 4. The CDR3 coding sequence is TGCGCCAGCAGTCAGGGGGCAAGCTACGAGCAGTACTTC. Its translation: CASSQGASYEQYF.

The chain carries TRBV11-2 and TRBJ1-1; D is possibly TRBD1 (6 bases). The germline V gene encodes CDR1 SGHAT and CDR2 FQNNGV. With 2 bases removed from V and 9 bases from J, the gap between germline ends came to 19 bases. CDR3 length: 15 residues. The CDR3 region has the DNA TGTGCCAGCAGCTTATTGCCTCCCGATCGGGACAAAGCTTTCTTT. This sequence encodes CASSLLPPDRDKAFF.

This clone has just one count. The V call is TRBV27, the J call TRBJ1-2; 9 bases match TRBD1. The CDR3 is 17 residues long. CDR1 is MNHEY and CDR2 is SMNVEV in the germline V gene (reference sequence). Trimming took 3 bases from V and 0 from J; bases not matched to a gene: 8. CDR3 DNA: TGTGCCAGCAGTTTCTTATACAGGGGGCGATCTAACTATGGCTACACCTTC. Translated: CASSFLYRGRSNYGYTF.

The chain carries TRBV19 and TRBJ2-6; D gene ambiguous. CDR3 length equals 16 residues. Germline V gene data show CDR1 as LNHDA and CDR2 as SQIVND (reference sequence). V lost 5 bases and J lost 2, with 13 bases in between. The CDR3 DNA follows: TGTGCCAGTAGTGCTGTAAAGTATGCTGGGGCCAACGTCCTGACTTTC. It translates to CASSAVKYAGANVLTF.

The chain's CDR3 is CASSSLAGGYQETQYF. CDR3 bases: TGTGCCAGCAGCTCCCTAGCGGGGGGGTACCAAGAGACCCAGTACTTC. The rearrangement uses TRBV7-9 and TRBJ2-5; 12 positions match TRBD2. Germline CDR1 reads SEHNR; CDR2 reads FQNEAQ (reference sequence). This CDR3 contains 16 residues. Germline trimming cut 4 bases from V and 0 bases from J; bases unmatched to any gene: 3.

The CDR3 sequence: CASSRGLSGNTIYF. The CDR3 DNA follows: TGTGCCAGTAGTAGGGGGCTCTCTGGAAACACCATATATTTT. The chain recombines TRBV19 with TRBJ1-3; perhaps TRBD1 as D (6 bases). The CDR3 runs 14 residues. Trimming removed 4 bases at V and 0 bases at J, with 7 bases between. CDR1 and CDR2 from the germline V gene are LNHDA and SQIVND (reference sequence).

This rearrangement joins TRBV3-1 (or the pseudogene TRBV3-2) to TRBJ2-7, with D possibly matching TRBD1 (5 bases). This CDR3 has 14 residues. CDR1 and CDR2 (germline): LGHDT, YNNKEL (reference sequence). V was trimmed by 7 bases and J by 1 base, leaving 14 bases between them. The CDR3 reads CASKQGALSYEQYF. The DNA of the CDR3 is TGTGCCAGCAAGCAAGGGGCCTTATCCTACGAGCAGTACTTC.

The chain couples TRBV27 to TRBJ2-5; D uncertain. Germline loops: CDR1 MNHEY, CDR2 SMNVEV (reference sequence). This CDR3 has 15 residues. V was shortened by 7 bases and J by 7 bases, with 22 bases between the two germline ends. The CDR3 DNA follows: TGTGCCAGCATTAGAAAAGGAAGGGTGTTGGGGACCCAGTACTTC. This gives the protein CASIRKGRVLGTQYF.

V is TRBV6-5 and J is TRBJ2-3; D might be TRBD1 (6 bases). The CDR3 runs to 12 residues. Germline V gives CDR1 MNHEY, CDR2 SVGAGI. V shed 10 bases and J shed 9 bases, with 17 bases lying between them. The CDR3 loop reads CATSQSRGTQYF. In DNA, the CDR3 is TGTGCCACCTCCCAAAGCAGGGGAACGCAGTATTTT.

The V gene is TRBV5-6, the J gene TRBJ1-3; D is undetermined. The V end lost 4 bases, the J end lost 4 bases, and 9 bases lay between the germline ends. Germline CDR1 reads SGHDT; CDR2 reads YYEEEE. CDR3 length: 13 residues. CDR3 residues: CASSLARGNTIYF. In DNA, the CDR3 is TGTGCCAGCAGCCTAGCGAGGGGAAACACCATATATTTT.

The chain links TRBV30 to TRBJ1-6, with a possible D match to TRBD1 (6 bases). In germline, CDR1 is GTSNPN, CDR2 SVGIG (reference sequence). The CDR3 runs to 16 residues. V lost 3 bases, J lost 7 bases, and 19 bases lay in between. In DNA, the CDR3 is TGTGCCTGGAGAGTCGCACAGGGCATGCGGAATTCACCCCTCCACTTT. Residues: CAWRVAQGMRNSPLHF.